This T cell receptor (beta chain) was recorded in a study of early T cells in non-severe SARS-CoV-2 infection. Per germline, CDR1 LNHDA and CDR2 SQIVND (reference sequence). Trimming took off 5 bases at V and 1 base at J, with 13 bases between the two ends. This CDR3 has 15 amino acids. Unique molecular identifiers tagged individual cDNA molecules. One entry per CDR3 protein, called by TCRdb with MiXCR from the 5' RACE reads. Here the sample spans 53,000 or so distinct CDR3 sequences, about 7.8% being singletons. This clonotype was seen at least ten times. The J gene is TRBJ2-3, the V gene TRBV19; the D gene is possibly TRBD1 (6 bases). Sequenced input: whole blood. This sequence was found in an adult who was a healthcare worker with PCR-confirmed SARS-CoV-2 infection or an uninfected control (not recorded which). CDR3 region: CASSRLRQGTDTQYF. CDR3 coding DNA: TGTGCCAGTAGTCGTCTCCGACAGGGCACAGATACGCAGTATTTT.